The 20 T cell receptor beta chains reported below all come from one sample, sequenced in a study of OX40 agonist ivuxolimab in advanced cancers. TCRdb's copy holds only in-frame clones and misses some; the assay was immunoSEQ multiplex PCR. The sample has around 78,000 clones; about 84% are singletons. The sequenced sample was CD4+ or CD8+ T cells sorted from blood, obtained in a trial of the OX40 agonist ivuxolimab. Every receptor here comes from an adult with an advanced solid tumor such as melanoma, head and neck, liver or kidney cancer.

The CDR3 DNA follows: TGTGCCAGTAGTCCCAGGAGGGGCGATGAGCAGTTCTTC. Translated: CASSPRRGDEQFF. This rearrangement joins TRBV19 to TRBJ2-1, with D possibly being TRBD2 (6 bases). Germline V CDR1 and CDR2: LNHDA, SQIVND (reference sequence). The V gene lost 5 bases and the J gene lost 8 bases, with 13 bases spanning the gap. CDR3 length equals 13 residues.

The chain joins TRBV30 to TRBJ2-1; no definite D call. There are 15 residues in the CDR3. From germline, CDR1 is GTSNPN and CDR2 SVGIG (reference sequence). V shed 2 bases and J shed 0 bases, with 11 bases lying between them. The CDR3 DNA reads TGTGCCTGGAGTCCGGACCGTTACTCCTACAATGAGCAGTTCTTC. Its protein is CAWSPDRYSYNEQFF.

V is TRBV2 and J is TRBJ1-1, with D tentatively TRBD1 (5 bases). The V and J ends lost 3 bases and 3 bases respectively, with 11 bases between them. The CDR3 contains 14 residues. Germline V gene lookup returns CDR1 SNHLY and CDR2 FYNNEI. For the CDR3, the DNA is TGTGCCAGCAGTGAGCGGGGGATGGACACTGAAGCTTTCTTT. It encodes CASSERGMDTEAFF.

The CDR3: CASSGDRTGYDYGYTF. DNA for the CDR3: TGTGCCAGCAGTGGAGACCGGACAGGGTACGACTATGGCTACACCTTC. The rearrangement joins TRBV2 to TRBJ1-2; 8 bases match TRBD1. The germline V gene encodes CDR1 SNHLY and CDR2 FYNNEI. The ends lost 4 bases at V and 3 bases at J; junction bases unmatched: 10. The CDR3 runs to 16 residues.

The V and J genes are TRBV7-3 and TRBJ2-2; D is ambiguous. With 1 base removed from V and 6 bases from J, the gap between germline ends came to 6 bases. The CDR3 is 13 amino acids. Germline V gene sequence: CDR1 SGHTA, CDR2 FQGTGA. DNA of the CDR3: TGTGCCAGCAGCTTAAGTCCGTCCGGGGAGCTGTTTTTT. Translation gives CASSLSPSGELFF.

This clone has just a few counts. The chain couples TRBV7-2 to TRBJ2-2; possible D gene TRBD2, 7 bases. The length of the CDR3 is 16 residues. Germline CDR1 reads SGHTA; CDR2 reads FQGNSA. Trimming took 7 bases from V and 1 from J, leaving 16 bases between them. CDR3 loop: CASTRGGGGNTGELFF. CDR3 DNA sequence: TGTGCCAGCACCCGTGGGGGCGGGGGGAACACCGGGGAGCTGTTTTTT.

The rearrangement uses TRBV19 and TRBJ1-6, with 10 bases identical to TRBD1. Germline loops: CDR1 LNHDA, CDR2 SQIVND (reference sequence). There are 14 residues in the CDR3. V shed 10 bases, J shed 8 bases, and the junction held 8 bases outside the gene matches. The chain's CDR3 is CATSRGTGDSPLHF. In DNA form, the CDR3 reads TGTGCCACCTCCCGCGGGACAGGGGATTCACCCCTCCACTTT. Full variable domain (outside the CDR3, taken from reference TRBV19 and TRBJ1-6): DGGITQSPKYLFRKEGQNVTLSCEQNLNHDAMYWYRQDPGQGLRLIYYSQIVNDFQKGDIAEGYSVSREKKESFPLTVTSAQKNPTAFYLCATSRGTGDSPLHFGNGTRLTVT.

The rearrangement joins TRBV7-3 to TRBJ2-5; the D is unclear. The end of the DNA is better explained by TRBJ2-7, so the J call may be wrong. The CDR3 is 14 residues long. The V gene's germline CDR1 is SGHTA and CDR2 FQGTGA. This CDR3 is CASSLNSYSYEQYF. The CDR3 DNA sequence: TGTGCCAGCAGCTTAAACTCATACTCCTACGAGCAGTACTTC.

The V gene is TRBV30, the J gene TRBJ2-2, with D tentatively TRBD1 or TRBD2 (5 bases each). The length of the CDR3 is 16 residues. The ends were cut back, 4 bases at V and 1 base at J, with 16 bases in the middle. In germline, CDR1 is GTSNPN, CDR2 SVGIG (reference sequence). As DNA, the CDR3 is TGTGCCTGGAAATGGTTTGGGACGTTGAACACCGGGGAGCTGTTTTTT. Protein: CAWKWFGTLNTGELFF. The whole variable domain, remainder taken from reference TRBV30 and TRBJ2-2, is SQTIHQWPATLVQPVGSPLSLECTVEGTSNPNLYWYRQAAGRGLQLLFYSVGIGQISSEVPQNLSASRPQDRQFILSSKKLLLSDSGFYLCAWKWFGTLNTGELFFGEGSRLTVL.

The chain is built from TRBV29-1 and TRBJ2-5; 7 nucleotides line up with TRBD1. V lost 6 bases and J lost 5; bases outside the gene matches: 6. CDR1 and CDR2 (germline): SQVTM, ANQGSEA. The CDR3 covers 12 residues. The CDR3 protein is CSVSQGVETQYF. In DNA, the CDR3 is TGCAGCGTCTCTCAGGGGGTGGAGACCCAGTACTTC.

The chain recombines TRBV4-2 with TRBJ1-5; 8 bases agree with TRBD1. The V gene's germline CDR1 is LGHNA and CDR2 YNFKEQ. Unmatched junction bases numbered 5, after V lost 1 base and J lost 6 bases. This CDR3 region has 15 residues. CDR3 amino acids: CASSQAGQAGQPQHF. The DNA for the CDR3 is TGTGCCAGCAGCCAAGCGGGACAGGCTGGTCAGCCCCAGCATTTT.

The J gene is TRBJ1-1, the V gene TRBV5-4, with D perhaps TRBD1 (6 bases). Germline V gene data show CDR1 as SGHNT and CDR2 as YYREEE (reference sequence). V lost 2 bases and J lost 5, with 16 bases in between. The CDR3 totals 15 residues. The CDR3 here is CASSFRRGVDTEAFF. The CDR3 DNA is TGTGCCAGCAGCTTTCGCAGGGGAGTTGATACTGAAGCTTTCTTT.

This clone showed up just once. The gene calls are TRBV11-2 and TRBJ2-1, with 7 positions matching TRBD1. The CDR3 totals 13 residues. Trimming cost V 5 bases and J 3 bases; bases outside gene matches: 1. The germline gives CDR1 SGHAT, CDR2 FQNNGV. CDR3: CASSRQGYNEQFF. CDR3 in DNA: TGTGCCAGCAGCCGACAGGGCTACAATGAGCAGTTCTTC.

This chain links TRBV4-2 with TRBJ1-2; a weak D match, TRBD1 (5 bases). The germline V gene has CDR1 LGHNA and CDR2 YNFKEQ. The V end was cut by 3 bases, the J end by 8 bases, with 19 bases between. The CDR3 has 15 amino acids. In DNA form, the CDR3 reads TGTGCCAGCAGCCACTCAGCAGGGATGGTACGCGGCTACACCTTC. Its protein product is CASSHSAGMVRGYTF.

The genes are TRBV29-1 and TRBJ2-2, with 8 bases matching TRBD1. Germline loops: CDR1 SQVTM, CDR2 ANQGSEA. J was trimmed by 4 bases and V by 4 bases; bases with no gene match: 11. The CDR3 covers 16 residues. The CDR3 sequence: CSVAGGAGFGTGELFF. The CDR3 nucleotides are TGCAGCGTTGCAGGGGGCGCGGGTTTCGGCACCGGGGAGCTGTTTTTT.

The V and J genes are TRBV5-1 and TRBJ1-1, with TRBD1 matching 12 bases. Germline CDR1 reads SGHRS; CDR2 reads YFSETQ. The J segment lost 8 bases and the V segment lost 4 bases, leaving 6 bases of the junction unmatched. The CDR3 totals 14 residues. The CDR3 DNA reads as TGCGCCAGCAGCCGGGACAGGGGGCGATCGGAAGCTTTCTTT. Its translation: CASSRDRGRSEAFF.

This chain uses TRBV19 with TRBJ1-2, with D perhaps TRBD1 (5 bases). V was shortened by 4 bases and J by 8 bases, with 11 bases between the two germline ends. The CDR3 extends over 12 amino acids. The germline V gene has CDR1 LNHDA and CDR2 SQIVND (reference sequence). The CDR3 here is CASSTTAGGYTF. Here the CDR3 DNA reads TGTGCCAGTAGTACGACAGCGGGGGGCTACACCTTC.

J is TRBJ1-2 and V is TRBV18; unclear D gene. There are 13 residues in the CDR3. The germline V gene has CDR1 KGHSH and CDR2 LQKENI. Trimming took off 3 bases at V and 8 bases at J, with 13 bases between the two ends. CDR3 DNA: TGTGCCAGCTCACCCCGGAGAGAAGAGGGCTACACCTTC. It codes for CASSPRREEGYTF.

This sequence joins TRBV23-1 and TRBJ1-5; D uncertain. TRBV23-1 is noted as an ORF with a role that remains uncertain. The CDR3 length is 15 residues. Trimming removed 7 bases at V and 2 bases at J, with 15 bases between. CDR3 residues: CASTLKFRGNQPQHF. CDR3 nucleotide sequence: TGCGCCAGCACTCTCAAATTCCGGGGCAATCAGCCCCAGCATTTT.

V is TRBV6-5 and J is TRBJ1-4, with unresolved D. CDR3 length equals 12 residues. The V gene's germline CDR1 is MNHEY and CDR2 SVGAGI. Trimming pared 8 bases from V and 5 bases from J, leaving 9 bases between. CDR3 protein: CASQLRNEKLFF. In DNA, the CDR3 is TGTGCCAGCCAGTTACGGAATGAAAAACTGTTTTTT.